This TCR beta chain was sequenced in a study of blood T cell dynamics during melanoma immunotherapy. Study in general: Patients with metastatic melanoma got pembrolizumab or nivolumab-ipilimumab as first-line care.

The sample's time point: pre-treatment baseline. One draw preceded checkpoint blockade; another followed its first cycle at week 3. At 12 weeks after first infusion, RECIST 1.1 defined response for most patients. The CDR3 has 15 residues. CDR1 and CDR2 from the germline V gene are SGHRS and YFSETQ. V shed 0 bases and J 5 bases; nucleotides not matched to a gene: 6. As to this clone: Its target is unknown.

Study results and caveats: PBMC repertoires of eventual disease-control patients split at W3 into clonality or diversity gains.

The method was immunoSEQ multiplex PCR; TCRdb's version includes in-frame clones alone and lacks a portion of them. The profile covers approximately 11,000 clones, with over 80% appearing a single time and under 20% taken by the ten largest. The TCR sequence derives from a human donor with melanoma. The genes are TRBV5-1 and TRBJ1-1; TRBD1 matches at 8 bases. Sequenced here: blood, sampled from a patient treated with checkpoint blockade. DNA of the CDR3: TGCGCCAGCAGCTTGGGGACAGGGCCTGGAACTGAAGCTTTCTTT. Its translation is CASSLGTGPGTEAFF.